This T cell receptor beta chain was sequenced during a study of identical twins. Study-wide results and limits: Analyses of zero insertions could be partly confounded by invariant MAIT and iNKT cells. Compared with unrelated sharing, twin-shared out-of-frame alpha sequences had more low-probability sequences. These conclusions were based on statistical analysis (cross-sectional, not following the same donors).

Notes on this clonotype: Its specificity is not known.

Germline V CDR1 and CDR2: LGHDT, YNNKEL (reference sequence). The CDR3 sequence is 18 residues long. Trimming took off 1 base at V and 5 bases at J, with 21 bases between the two ends. Template switching added a universal primer site; cDNA carried unique molecular identifiers. MiXCR, run by TCRdb on the 5' RACE reads, gives a single entry per CDR3 protein. The sample contains 1.5 million to 2 million distinct CDR3 sequences, roughly 35% of which appear only once. Source material: cord blood. This clonotype was obtained from a newborn girl in good health. This chain uses TRBV3-1 with TRBJ2-1; TRBD1 is a possible D gene (7 bases). CDR3 sequence: CASSQGRPLGRGDNEQFF. The CDR3 DNA reads as TGTGCCAGCAGCCAAGGAAGACCCTTAGGCAGGGGGGACAATGAGCAGTTCTTC.